This T cell receptor (beta chain) was retrieved from a study of blood T cells in healthy people across ages. Overall study results and limits: Diversity figures based on one million T cells were deemed too low. Diversity was higher, and naive CD4+ cells more numerous, in long-lived donors than in aged donors.

A note on this clonotype: What it recognizes is unknown.

Sample-barcoded 5' priming and a J-beta primer mix drove a second PCR of roughly 6 to 12 cycles. A template-switch adaptor containing 12 random nucleotides labeled each cDNA molecule. Each CDR3 protein is one row after TCRdb ran MiXCR on the 5' RACE reads. The sample has 780,000 or so distinct CDR3 sequences, about 56% seen once. The germline CDR1 and CDR2 sequences are MGHDK and SYGVNS. The CDR3 has 15 residues. The ends were cut back, 5 bases at V and 7 bases at J, with 20 bases in the middle. Per sample, a minimum of 6 million PBMCs were isolated. The receptor comes from a middle-aged man in good health. The rearrangement joins TRBV25-1 to TRBJ1-2; the D gene is possibly TRBD1 (6 bases). The source material was blood. As DNA, the CDR3 is TGTGCCAGCAGTCCGGACAGACAGGCGGCTGGTGGCTACACCTTC. Its translation is CASSPDRQAAGGYTF.